Listed below are T cell receptor beta chains from one sample, sequenced in a study of CD4+ T cells in melanoma. The assay was immunoSEQ multiplex PCR, and TCRdb's table has in-frame clones only and misses some. The sample includes 45,000 or so clones, 85% to 90% of them seen just once. Input material: peripheral blood. The receptors were sampled from a human donor with melanoma. Both conserved end residues are part of each CDR3. Each record gives: CDR3 protein, CDR3 DNA, J gene, D gene, clone size, V gene. A D gene is named only where the DNA matches it firmly. Only some rows state a clone size, as once, few, many or a class for expanded clones.

CDR3 protein: CASSYVGAETQYF; CDR3 DNA: TGTGCCAGCAGTTACGTAGGGGCGGAGACCCAGTACTTC; J gene: TRBJ2-5; D gene: .; clone size: .; V gene: TRBV6-6
CDR3 protein: CAISESQGRYGYTF; CDR3 DNA: TGTGCCATCAGTGAGTCACAGGGCAGGTACGGCTACACCTTC; J gene: TRBJ1-2; D gene: .; clone size: .; V gene: TRBV10-3
CDR3 protein: CASSFPGQGEYGYTF; CDR3 DNA: TGTGCCAGCAGCTTCCCGGGACAGGGGGAGTATGGCTACACCTTC; J gene: TRBJ1-2; D gene: TRBD1; clone size: .; V gene: TRBV5-4
CDR3 protein: CASSLVGSYEQYF; CDR3 DNA: TGTGCCAGCAGTTTAGTCGGCTCCTACGAGCAGTACTTC; J gene: TRBJ2-7; D gene: .; clone size: .; V gene: TRBV27
CDR3 protein: CATSRGSAGRDNEQFF; CDR3 DNA: TGTGCCACCAGCAGGGGCTCGGCAGGGAGGGACAATGAGCAGTTCTTC; J gene: TRBJ2-1; D gene: TRBD2; clone size: .; V gene: TRBV15
CDR3 protein: CASSSVAGGLYNEQFF; CDR3 DNA: TGTGCCAGCAGCTCAGTCGCAGGGGGGCTCTACAATGAGCAGTTCTTC; J gene: TRBJ2-1; D gene: .; clone size: .; V gene: TRBV7-6
CDR3 protein: CASSLVETSGAYNEQFF; CDR3 DNA: TGCGCCAGCAGCTTGGTGGAGACTAGCGGGGCCTACAATGAGCAGTTCTTC; J gene: TRBJ2-1; D gene: TRBD2; clone size: .; V gene: TRBV5-1
CDR3 protein: CASSVTGGHRAYNEQFF; CDR3 DNA: TGTGCCAGCAGCGTAACAGGGGGCCATCGGGCCTACAATGAGCAGTTCTTC; J gene: TRBJ2-1; D gene: TRBD1; clone size: .; V gene: TRBV9
CDR3 protein: CASSQPGQGAYEQYF; CDR3 DNA: TGTGCCAGCAGCCAACCGGGACAGGGGGCCTACGAGCAGTACTTC; J gene: TRBJ2-7; D gene: TRBD1; clone size: .; V gene: TRBV4-2
CDR3 protein: CAIRMTGANEQYF; CDR3 DNA: TGTGCCATCAGGATGACAGGGGCTAACGAGCAGTACTTC; J gene: TRBJ2-7; D gene: TRBD1; clone size: .; V gene: TRBV10-3
CDR3 protein: CASRSNNEKLFF; CDR3 DNA: TGTGCCAGCAGATCGAATAATGAAAAACTGTTTTTT; J gene: TRBJ1-4; D gene: .; clone size: .; V gene: TRBV6-1
CDR3 protein: CASSLGSVSSGNTIYF; CDR3 DNA: TGTGCCAGCAGCTTAGGGTCAGTAAGCTCTGGAAACACCATATATTTT; J gene: TRBJ1-3; D gene: .; clone size: .; V gene: TRBV7-2
CDR3 protein: CASSFLTGGQETQYF; CDR3 DNA: TGTGCCAGCAGCTTTTTGACAGGGGGACAAGAGACCCAGTACTTC; J gene: TRBJ2-5; D gene: TRBD1; clone size: .; V gene: TRBV7-6
CDR3 protein: CASSTGTGGTDTQYF; CDR3 DNA: TGCGCCAGCAGCACCGGGACAGGGGGTACAGATACGCAGTATTTT; J gene: TRBJ2-3; D gene: TRBD1; clone size: .; V gene: TRBV5-1
CDR3 protein: CASSPRGTMNTEAFF; CDR3 DNA: TGTGCCAGCAGCCCCAGGGGGACCATGAACACTGAAGCTTTCTTT; J gene: TRBJ1-1; D gene: TRBD1; clone size: .; V gene: TRBV7-6
CDR3 protein: CASSQEYRVQETQYF; CDR3 DNA: TGCGCCAGCAGCCAAGAATACAGGGTCCAAGAGACCCAGTACTTC; J gene: TRBJ2-5; D gene: .; clone size: .; V gene: TRBV4-3
CDR3 protein: CASSHSYEQYF; CDR3 DNA: TGCGCCAGCAGCCACTCCTACGAGCAGTACTTC; J gene: TRBJ2-7; D gene: .; clone size: .; V gene: TRBV5-1
CDR3 protein: CASSPLAGGRQETQYF; CDR3 DNA: TGTGCCAGCAGTCCTCTAGCGGGGGGTCGACAAGAGACCCAGTACTTC; J gene: TRBJ2-5; D gene: TRBD2; clone size: .; V gene: TRBV27
CDR3 protein: CASSLGGLDGYTF; CDR3 DNA: TGTGCCAGCAGCTTGGGAGGTCTCGATGGCTACACCTTC; J gene: TRBJ1-2; D gene: .; clone size: .; V gene: TRBV5-6
CDR3 protein: CASSSSLGGTEAFF; CDR3 DNA: TGTGCCAGCAGCTCCAGTCTAGGGGGCACTGAAGCTTTCTTT; J gene: TRBJ1-1; D gene: .; clone size: .; V gene: TRBV7-6
CDR3 protein: CASSLQGVTGPNYGYTF; CDR3 DNA: TGTGCTAGCAGCTTACAAGGCGTGACAGGCCCTAACTATGGCTACACCTTC; J gene: TRBJ1-2; D gene: .; clone size: .; V gene: TRBV7-7
CDR3 protein: CAWSKVRLGYEQYF; CDR3 DNA: TGTGCCTGGAGTAAGGTACGCCTGGGCTACGAGCAGTACTTC; J gene: TRBJ2-7; D gene: .; clone size: few; V gene: TRBV30
CDR3 protein: CASSLGTGANYNEQFF; CDR3 DNA: TGTGCCAGCAGCTTAGGGACAGGGGCTAACTACAATGAGCAGTTCTTC; J gene: TRBJ2-1; D gene: TRBD1; clone size: .; V gene: TRBV7-3
CDR3 protein: CASSPSESRGNEKLFF; CDR3 DNA: TGTGCCAGCTCACCATCCGAGTCCAGGGGTAATGAAAAACTGTTTTTT; J gene: TRBJ1-4; D gene: .; clone size: .; V gene: TRBV18
CDR3 protein: CASRPRDRDTYEQYF; CDR3 DNA: TGTGCCAGCAGACCTCGGGACAGGGATACCTACGAGCAGTACTTC; J gene: TRBJ2-7; D gene: TRBD1; clone size: .; V gene: TRBV6-6
CDR3 protein: CASSLGTQKNEKLFF; CDR3 DNA: TGCGCCAGCAGCCTCGGGACTCAGAAAAATGAAAAACTGTTTTTT; J gene: TRBJ1-4; D gene: .; clone size: .; V gene: TRBV5-1
CDR3 protein: CASSSSYGGPSYEQYF; CDR3 DNA: TGTGCCAGCAGCTCTAGCTACGGGGGGCCCTCCTACGAGCAGTACTTC; J gene: TRBJ2-7; D gene: .; clone size: .; V gene: TRBV13
CDR3 protein: CASGPYGQGGTYEQYF; CDR3 DNA: TGTGCTAGTGGTCCATACGGACAGGGGGGAACCTACGAGCAGTACTTC; J gene: TRBJ2-7; D gene: TRBD1; clone size: .; V gene: TRBV12-5
CDR3 protein: CASSESRGQGYHEQYF; CDR3 DNA: TGCGCCAGCAGTGAGTCGAGAGGACAGGGGTACCACGAGCAGTACTTC; J gene: TRBJ2-7; D gene: TRBD1; clone size: .; V gene: TRBV10-1
CDR3 protein: CAISEEGTDTQYF; CDR3 DNA: TGTGCCATCAGCGAGGAAGGCACAGATACGCAGTATTTT; J gene: TRBJ2-3; D gene: .; clone size: .; V gene: TRBV10-3
CDR3 protein: CASSRQLSGNTIYF; CDR3 DNA: TGTGCCAGTAGCCGACAGCTCTCTGGAAACACCATATATTTT; J gene: TRBJ1-3; D gene: .; clone size: .; V gene: TRBV19
CDR3 protein: CAISEKARNGYTF; CDR3 DNA: TGTGCCATCAGTGAAAAGGCGCGAAATGGCTACACCTTC; J gene: TRBJ1-2; D gene: .; clone size: .; V gene: TRBV10-3
CDR3 protein: CASRGPGERYYEQYF; CDR3 DNA: TGTGCCAGCAGAGGCCCTGGCGAACGATACTACGAGCAGTACTTC; J gene: TRBJ2-7; D gene: .; clone size: .; V gene: TRBV6-5
CDR3 protein: CASKGDRTSNQPQHF; CDR3 DNA: TGTGCCAGTAAGGGGGACAGAACCTCCAATCAGCCCCAGCATTTT; J gene: TRBJ1-5; D gene: TRBD1; clone size: .; V gene: TRBV19
CDR3 protein: CASSFPDGMNTEAFF; CDR3 DNA: TGTGCCAGCAGCTTCCCGGACGGCATGAACACTGAAGCTTTCTTT; J gene: TRBJ1-1; D gene: .; clone size: .; V gene: TRBV11-2
CDR3 protein: CASSQRTRGQETQYF; CDR3 DNA: TGCGCCAGCAGCCAACGGACCAGGGGCCAAGAGACCCAGTACTTC; J gene: TRBJ2-5; D gene: .; clone size: .; V gene: TRBV4-1
CDR3 protein: CAWTGQGRYEQYF; CDR3 DNA: TGTGCCTGGACCGGACAGGGGCGATACGAGCAGTACTTC; J gene: TRBJ2-7; D gene: TRBD1; clone size: .; V gene: TRBV30
CDR3 protein: CASSPRWGRGYEQYF; CDR3 DNA: TGTGCCAGCTCACCAAGGTGGGGCAGGGGGTACGAGCAGTACTTC; J gene: TRBJ2-7; D gene: TRBD1; clone size: .; V gene: TRBV18
CDR3 protein: CSVHSRLNNEQFF; CDR3 DNA: TGCAGCGTTCACTCACGTCTCAACAATGAGCAGTTCTTC; J gene: TRBJ2-1; D gene: .; clone size: .; V gene: TRBV29-1
CDR3 protein: CASSRGPQVNEKLFF; CDR3 DNA: TGTGCCAGCAGTCGGGGCCCGCAAGTTAATGAAAAACTGTTTTTT; J gene: TRBJ1-4; D gene: .; clone size: .; V gene: TRBV7-9
CDR3 protein: CASSLGGGQETQYF; CDR3 DNA: TGTGCCAGCAGCTTAGGAGGGGGCCAAGAGACCCAGTACTTC; J gene: TRBJ2-5; D gene: .; clone size: .; V gene: TRBV13
CDR3 protein: CASSGLGDLAKNIQYF; CDR3 DNA: TGTGCCAGCAGCGGGCTGGGCGACTTAGCCAAAAACATTCAGTACTTC; J gene: TRBJ2-4; D gene: .; clone size: once; V gene: TRBV9
CDR3 protein: CASIAGGHNEQFF; CDR3 DNA: TGTGCCTCAATAGCGGGGGGGCACAATGAGCAGTTCTTC; J gene: TRBJ2-1; D gene: TRBD2; clone size: .; V gene: TRBV30
CDR3 protein: CASSYSMAIAYEQYF; CDR3 DNA: TGTGCCAGCAGTTACTCGATGGCGATCGCCTACGAGCAGTACTTC; J gene: TRBJ2-7; D gene: .; clone size: .; V gene: TRBV6-5
CDR3 protein: CASSLLNRGRTDTQYF; CDR3 DNA: TGTGCCAGCAGCTTATTGAACAGGGGAAGGACAGATACGCAGTATTTT; J gene: TRBJ2-3; D gene: TRBD1; clone size: .; V gene: TRBV7-8
CDR3 protein: CASSLGHLAGPYEQYF; CDR3 DNA: TGTGCCAGCAGCTTAGGCCACCTAGCGGGGCCCTACGAGCAGTACTTC; J gene: TRBJ2-7; D gene: TRBD2; clone size: .; V gene: TRBV13
CDR3 protein: CASSFHGRGQGDGYTF; CDR3 DNA: TGTGCCAGCAGTTTCCACGGGAGGGGGCAGGGGGATGGCTACACCTTC; J gene: TRBJ1-2; D gene: TRBD1; clone size: once; V gene: TRBV27
CDR3 protein: CASSNVRRQNEKLFF; CDR3 DNA: TGTGCCAGTAGTAATGTCAGGCGACAGAATGAAAAACTGTTTTTT; J gene: TRBJ1-4; D gene: .; clone size: .; V gene: TRBV19
CDR3 protein: CASSAALRGTDTQYF; CDR3 DNA: TGTGCCAGCAGCGCCGCCCTGAGGGGCACAGATACGCAGTATTTT; J gene: TRBJ2-3; D gene: .; clone size: .; V gene: TRBV9
CDR3 protein: CASSPAGQLPEAFF; CDR3 DNA: TGTGCCAGCAGTCCAGCGGGACAGTTGCCTGAAGCTTTCTTT; J gene: TRBJ1-1; D gene: TRBD1; clone size: .; V gene: TRBV28